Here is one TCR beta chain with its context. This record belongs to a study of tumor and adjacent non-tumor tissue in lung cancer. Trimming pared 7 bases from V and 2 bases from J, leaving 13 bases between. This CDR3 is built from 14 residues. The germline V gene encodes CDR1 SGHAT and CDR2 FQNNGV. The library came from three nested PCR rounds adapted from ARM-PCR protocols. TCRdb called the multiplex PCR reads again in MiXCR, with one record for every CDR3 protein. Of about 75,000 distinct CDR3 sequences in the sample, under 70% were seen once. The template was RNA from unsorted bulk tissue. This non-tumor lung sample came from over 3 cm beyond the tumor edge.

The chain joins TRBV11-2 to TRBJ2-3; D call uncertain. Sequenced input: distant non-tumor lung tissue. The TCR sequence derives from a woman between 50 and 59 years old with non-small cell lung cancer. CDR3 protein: CASNQTLTTDTQYF. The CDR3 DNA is TGTGCCAGCAACCAAACCCTAACCACAGATACGCAGTATTTT.